Following are 17 T cell receptor beta chains from one sample sequenced in a study of blood T cell repertoires in COVID-19. Assay: immunoSEQ multiplex PCR; the TCRdb copy retains only in-frame clones and omits some. Of more than 110,000 clones listed, approximately 79% are singletons. Sequencing input: PBMCs or T cells enriched from blood (not recorded which). Receptors originate from a woman aged 45-65 years who had recovered from COVID-19.

This chain connects TRBV30 to TRBJ2-6, with D perhaps TRBD1 (6 bases). This CDR3 is 16 amino acids long. V lost 5 bases and J 4 bases, leaving 18 bases between the germline ends. Germline lookup yields CDR1 GTSNPN and CDR2 SVGIG (reference sequence). The chain's CDR3 is CAWAPRGTSGANVLTF. CDR3 nucleotides: TGTGCCTGGGCACCCAGGGGCACATCGGGGGCCAACGTCCTGACTTTC.

The chain combines TRBV6-1 with TRBJ2-6; tentative D call: TRBD2 (5 bases). Trimming stripped 1 base from V and 1 base from J, with 8 bases between. Germline loops: CDR1 MNHNS, CDR2 SASEGT. The CDR3 length is 16 residues. CDR3 in amino acids: CASSEVGGSGANVLTF. Here the CDR3 DNA reads TGTGCCAGCAGTGAAGTCGGAGGATCTGGGGCCAACGTCCTGACTTTC.

The J gene is TRBJ2-1, the V gene TRBV25-1; D is possibly TRBD1 (5 bases). Trimming left V 8 bases short and J 4 bases short, with 12 bases between. The germline V gene encodes CDR1 MGHDK and CDR2 SYGVNS. CDR3 length equals 13 residues. This CDR3 reads CASGYSGYNEQFF. In nucleotides, the CDR3 is TGTGCCAGCGGGTATTCAGGGTACAATGAGCAGTTCTTC.

The CDR3 is CASSPGVAGPTDTQYF. CDR3 bases: TGTGCCAGCAGTCCGGGGGTAGCGGGGCCGACAGATACGCAGTATTTT. This rearrangement joins TRBV2 to TRBJ2-3; 8 bases align to TRBD2. Germline trimming cut 5 bases from V and 3 bases from J; bases unmatched to any gene: 10. Germline loops: CDR1 SNHLY, CDR2 FYNNEI. This CDR3 has 16 amino acids.

The V and J genes are TRBV11-3 and TRBJ1-1, with 10 nucleotides matching TRBD1. The CDR3 covers 15 residues. The ends lost 4 bases at V and 9 bases at J; junction bases unmatched: 11. CDR1 SGHNT and CDR2 YENEEA come from the germline V gene. The CDR3 DNA reads as TGTGCCAGCAGCTCTGCCTTAGGGACAGGGGAAAAAGCTTTCTTT. It codes for CASSSALGTGEKAFF.

This chain uses TRBV9 with TRBJ1-1; D may be TRBD1 (6 bases). CDR3 length: 15 amino acids. CDR1 and CDR2 from the germline V gene are SGDLS and YYNGEE. With 1 base removed from V and 4 bases from J, the gap between germline ends came to 14 bases. DNA of the CDR3: TGTGCCAGCAGCGTATTGGGTTTGGGGGCCACTGAAGCTTTCTTT. Translation gives CASSVLGLGATEAFF.

The V gene is TRBV9, the J gene TRBJ2-1; D unclear. V was cut by 0 bases and J by 10 bases, with 14 bases left in between. The length of the CDR3 is 14 residues. CDR1 and CDR2 from the germline V gene are SGDLS and YYNGEE. CDR3 nucleotide sequence: TGTGCCAGCAGCGTAGATCCCCTACTGAAAGAGCAGTTCTTC. Its translation is CASSVDPLLKEQFF.

In this sample, this clone turned up once. The CDR3, as DNA: TGTGCCAGTAGAGCGGGAGGTCTGGATGAGCAGTTCTTC. Translated: CASRAGGLDEQFF. The chain is built from TRBV19 and TRBJ2-1; 9 bases align to TRBD2. The germline gives CDR1 LNHDA, CDR2 SQIVND (reference sequence). This CDR3 region has 13 residues. V trimming: 6 bases; J trimming: 8 bases; junction bases outside the gene matches: 5.

The rearrangement links TRBV10-3 to TRBJ1-2; no clear D. Germline V gene data show CDR1 as ENHRY and CDR2 as SYGVKD. With 3 bases removed from V and 8 bases from J, the gap between germline ends came to 7 bases. The length of the CDR3 is 11 residues. DNA for the CDR3: TGTGCCATCAGTGAAAGCCCCGGCTACACCTTC. This codes for CAISESPGYTF.

V usage is TRBV10-3 and J usage is TRBJ2-3; D is perhaps TRBD2 (7 bases). Germline CDR1 ENHRY, CDR2 SYGVKD. Trimming stripped 0 bases from V and 1 base from J, with 11 bases between. This CDR3 contains 16 residues. CDR3 coding DNA: TGTGCCATCAGTGAGTCACGGGGGGCTCGCACAGATACGCAGTATTTT. Protein product: CAISESRGARTDTQYF.

The rearrangement uses TRBV28 and TRBJ1-1; TRBD1 matches 9 bases. Trimming took 7 bases from V and 4 from J; bases not matched to a gene: 10. Germline loops: CDR1 MDHEN, CDR2 SYDVKM. The CDR3 spans 15 residues. CDR3 protein: CASTPGQGAVTEAFF. The CDR3 DNA reads TGTGCCAGCACACCGGGACAGGGTGCGGTCACTGAAGCTTTCTTT.

V is TRBV28 and J is TRBJ2-3; 7 positions match TRBD2. After removal of 6 bases from V and 0 bases from J, the junction contained 6 bases not matched to a gene. There are 15 residues in the CDR3. Germline-derived CDR1 and CDR2 are MDHEN and SYDVKM. DNA of the CDR3: TGTGCCAGCAGCCGTAGCGGGCTCAGCACAGATACGCAGTATTTT. Translation gives CASSRSGLSTDTQYF. The variable domain in full, completed from reference TRBV28 and TRBJ2-3, reads DVKVTQSSRYLVKRTGEKVFLECVQDMDHENMFWYRQDPGLGLRLIYFSYDVKMKEKGDIPEGYSVSREKKERFSLILESASTNQTSMYLCASSRSGLSTDTQYFGPGTRLTVL.

This chain links TRBV29-1 with TRBJ1-3; D ambiguous. The V gene lost 4 bases and the J gene lost 2 bases, with 9 bases spanning the gap. From germline, CDR1 is SQVTM and CDR2 ANQGSEA. The CDR3 runs to 13 residues. The CDR3 DNA reads as TGCAGCGTTGGGCCCGGGGCTGGAAACACCATATATTTT. This codes for CSVGPGAGNTIYF.

The CDR3 is CASSYSGTPSNQPQHF. DNA of the CDR3: TGTGCCAGCTCATACTCCGGGACACCTAGCAATCAGCCCCAGCATTTT. The rearrangement uses TRBV18 and TRBJ1-5; D may be TRBD1 (6 bases). This CDR3 has 16 amino acids. V gave up 5 bases and J gave up 0 bases, with 14 bases separating them. From germline, CDR1 is KGHSH and CDR2 LQKENI.

The rearrangement joins TRBV6-5 to TRBJ2-2; 9 nucleotides line up with TRBD1. This CDR3 has 15 residues. The J segment lost 5 bases and the V segment lost 8 bases, leaving 9 bases of the junction unmatched. Germline V gene data show CDR1 as MNHEY and CDR2 as SVGAGI. The CDR3 nucleotides read TGTGCCAGCTCCTACAGGGGGCAAGGGACCGGGGAGCTGTTTTTT. Translated: CASSYRGQGTGELFF.

The J gene is TRBJ1-1, the V gene TRBV28; 8 positions match TRBD1. CDR1 is MDHEN and CDR2 is SYDVKM in the germline V gene. The CDR3 sequence is 15 residues long. After removal of 5 bases from V and 1 base from J, the junction contained 6 bases not matched to a gene. Here the CDR3 reads CASSARQGKNTEAFF. In DNA form, the CDR3 reads TGTGCCAGCAGTGCCCGACAGGGGAAGAACACTGAAGCTTTCTTT.

This sequence joins TRBV14 and TRBJ2-5; 8 bases agree with TRBD2. Looked up from germline, CDR1 is SGHDN and CDR2 is FVKESK. V lost 0 bases to trimming and J lost 9 bases; unmatched junction nucleotides: 15. The CDR3 consists of 17 residues. The CDR3 region has the DNA TGTGCCAGCAGCCAAGACCCCACTAGCGGAAATCGGAGGGCCCAGTACTTC. This codes for CASSQDPTSGNRRAQYF. Combining the CDR3 with reference TRBV14 and TRBJ2-5 gives the whole variable domain EAGVTQFPSHSVIEKGQTVTLRCDPISGHDNLYWYRRVMGKEIKFLLHFVKESKQDESGMPNNRFLAERTGGTYSTLKVQPAELEDSGVYFCASSQDPTSGNRRAQYFGPGTRLLVL.